This T cell receptor (beta chain) originates from a study of shared clonotypes between healthy human individuals. The CDR3 is 16 amino acids. The germline V and J ends were trimmed by 0 bases and 1 base, with 9 bases remaining between them. From germline, CDR1 is MGHRA and CDR2 YSYEKL. Produced via immunoSEQ multiplex PCR; TCRdb's table is partial and in-frame only. This sample carries about 1.1 million clones, 60% to 80% of them seen once, and the ten largest clones take roughly 0.82%. The sample comprised memory CD4+ T cells from PBMCs. As for subset: CD45RA-negative fraction. V and J are TRBV4-1 and TRBJ2-2, with a possible D match to TRBD1 (6 bases). This TCR was sampled from a young man in good health. Some clones in this sample may be carry-over from other donors' samples. The CDR3 sequence is CASSQEGHLNTGELFF. The CDR3 region has the DNA TGCGCCAGCAGCCAAGAGGGACACCTGAACACCGGGGAGCTGTTTTTT.